Below, 2 T cell receptor beta chains from the same sample are listed, as sequenced in a study of T-cell reconstitution after alpha-beta-depleted transplantation in children. The authors prepared the TCRbeta library with unique molecular identifiers. TCRdb analysed the PCR reads with MiXCR anew, one entry per CDR3 protein. The sample shows 330,000 or so distinct CDR3 sequences, about 9.4% of them seen only once. The specimen comprised PBMCs from the stem cell graft donor, sampled from the stem cell graft. The receptor source for this set is a human donor who donated a stem cell graft to a child with acute lymphoblastic leukemia.

The chain couples TRBV16 to TRBJ2-1, with 8 nucleotides matching TRBD2. J was trimmed by 7 bases and V by 0 bases; bases with no gene match: 11. Germline V lookup: CDR1 KGHSY, CDR2 FQNENV. CDR3 length equals 17 residues. CDR3 sequence reads: CASSQSGRGRSGNEQFF. DNA for the CDR3: TGTGCCAGCAGCCAATCGGGCCGCGGGAGGTCGGGGAATGAGCAGTTCTTC.

CDR3 sequence reads: CASSQQDGGTHYNEQFF. The DNA for the CDR3 is TGCGCCAGCAGCCAACAAGATGGGGGGACACATTACAATGAGCAGTTCTTC. This chain connects TRBV4-1 to TRBJ2-1; D may be TRBD1 or TRBD2 (6 bases each). V was trimmed by 2 bases and J by 4 bases, leaving 18 bases between them. CDR1 is MGHRA and CDR2 is YSYEKL in the germline V gene. This CDR3 spans 17 amino acids.